The 19 T cell receptor beta chains in this list originate from one sample, sequenced in a study of T cell responses to AZD1222 COVID-19 vaccine. The table came from immunoSEQ multiplex PCR; TCRdb's copy has only in-frame clones and leaves some out. Among about 120,000 clones listed, roughly 88% were seen once. The sample consisted of peripheral blood, taken on day 0 of AZD1222 vaccination. The receptors derive from an adult in good health.

This clone was picked up one time. The chain combines TRBV30 with TRBJ1-5; D uncertain. V gave up 0 bases and J gave up 4 bases, with 7 bases separating them. CDR3 length: 13 amino acids. Germline assignment: CDR1 GTSNPN and CDR2 SVGIG (reference sequence). CDR3 nucleotides: TGTGCCTGGAGTGTAAAAGGGAATCAGCCCCAGCATTTT. This gives the protein CAWSVKGNQPQHF.

The chain links TRBV6-2 or TRBV6-3 to TRBJ2-2; TRBD2 agrees at 7 bases. Germline CDR1 and CDR2: MNHEY and SVGEGT. Germline trimming cut 5 bases from V and 5 bases from J; bases unmatched to any gene: 8. This CDR3 comprises 15 residues. Written as DNA, the CDR3 is TGTGCCAGCAGTCCCTCGACTAGCCGGACCGGGGAGCTGTTTTTT. Its protein product is CASSPSTSRTGELFF.

This chain joins TRBV2 and TRBJ1-6, with 8 nucleotides matching TRBD1. With V trimmed by 4 bases and J by 7 bases, 3 bases remained unmatched. Germline values: CDR1 SNHLY, CDR2 FYNNEI. The CDR3 has 14 residues. The CDR3, as DNA: TGTGCCAGCAGTGGACAGGGGAACAATTCACCCCTCCACTTT. This sequence encodes CASSGQGNNSPLHF.

The V and J genes are TRBV3-1 (or the pseudogene TRBV3-2) and TRBJ2-1; D is perhaps TRBD1 or TRBD2 (6 bases each). Trimming shortened V by 7 bases and J by 4 bases, and 20 bases separated the two germline ends. The CDR3 has 16 amino acids. Germline assignment: CDR1 LGHDT and CDR2 YNNKEL (reference sequence). The CDR3 DNA follows: TGTGCCAGCACCCTTAGTTCGGGGGCCCTATACAATGAGCAGTTCTTC. This gives the protein CASTLSSGALYNEQFF.

The CDR3 loop reads CAISESTVIGEAFF. The DNA for the CDR3 is TGTGCCATCAGTGAGTCGACGGTTATCGGTGAAGCTTTCTTT. V gene TRBV10-3 combines with J gene TRBJ1-1; D ambiguous. The CDR3 is made up of 14 amino acids. CDR1 and CDR2 (germline): ENHRY, SYGVKD. Trimming took off 0 bases at V and 7 bases at J, with 12 bases between the two ends.

This chain connects TRBV4-1 to TRBJ2-1, with 7 bases fitting TRBD1. Germline lookup yields CDR1 MGHRA and CDR2 YSYEKL. J was trimmed by 7 bases and V by 0 bases; bases with no gene match: 3. The CDR3 has 14 amino acids. Here the CDR3 reads CASSQEVRGNEQFF. In DNA, the CDR3 is TGCGCCAGCAGCCAAGAGGTCAGGGGGAATGAGCAGTTCTTC.

The rearrangement links TRBV9 to TRBJ2-7, with 8 bases identical to TRBD2. The CDR3 is 14 residues long. V was clipped by 2 bases and J by 5 bases; unmatched bases: 6. Germline V gene sequence: CDR1 SGDLS, CDR2 YYNGEE. CDR3 DNA sequence: TGTGCCAGCAGCGTTAATAGCGGGAACGACGAGCAGTACTTC. Protein sequence: CASSVNSGNDEQYF.

V usage is TRBV27 and J usage is TRBJ1-1; D unresolved. Germline CDR1 reads MNHEY; CDR2 reads SMNVEV (reference sequence). The CDR3 has 14 amino acids. Trimming took off 2 bases at V and 2 bases at J, with 9 bases between the two ends. CDR3 nucleotide sequence: TGTGCCAGCAGTTTAATCCGGGATAACACTGAAGCTTTCTTT. Protein product: CASSLIRDNTEAFF.

This clone appeared once. The chain carries TRBV19 and TRBJ1-3, with D unresolved. In germline, CDR1 is LNHDA, CDR2 SQIVND (reference sequence). This CDR3 comprises 16 residues. Deletions cut 1 base from V and 3 bases from J, with 13 bases between. The CDR3 loop reads CASSIGRTANGNTIYF. For the CDR3, the DNA is TGTGCCAGTAGTATAGGCCGGACTGCCAATGGAAACACCATATATTTT.

The chain links TRBV7-8 to TRBJ2-3, with 7 bases matching TRBD1. The V and J ends lost 5 bases and 12 bases, in that order; junction bases with no gene match: 14. CDR1 is SGHVS and CDR2 is FQNEAQ in the germline V gene. The CDR3 contains 14 residues. This CDR3 is CASSSDRVASPQYF. The CDR3 DNA reads as TGTGCCAGCAGCAGCGACAGGGTTGCATCTCCCCAGTATTTT.

The genes are TRBV7-2 and TRBJ2-2; maybe TRBD2 (5 bases). Germline V gene sequence: CDR1 SGHTA, CDR2 FQGNSA. With 4 bases removed from V and 1 base from J, the gap between germline ends came to 7 bases. This CDR3 has 14 amino acids. The CDR3 nucleotides are TGTGCCAGCAGCTGGACTGGGAACACCGGGGAGCTGTTTTTT. Protein sequence: CASSWTGNTGELFF. The full variable domain, rest sourced from reference TRBV7-2 and TRBJ2-2, is GAGVSQSPSNKVTEKGKDVELRCDPISGHTALYWYRQSLGQGLEFLIYFQGNSAPDKSGLPSDRFSAERTGGSVSTLTIQRTQQEDSAVYLCASSWTGNTGELFFGEGSRLTVL.

The chain has TRBV19 and TRBJ2-7; TRBD2 matches at 10 bases. Germline loops: CDR1 LNHDA, CDR2 SQIVND (reference sequence). The V segment lost 2 bases and the J segment 6 bases; nucleotides outside the gene matches: 7. This CDR3 spans 15 amino acids. The CDR3 protein is CASSILSGGAVEQYF. CDR3 DNA: TGTGCCAGTAGTATACTCAGCGGGGGGGCCGTCGAGCAGTACTTC.

The rearrangement joins TRBV11-2 to TRBJ2-7, with 7 bases matching TRBD1. CDR1 and CDR2 (germline): SGHAT, FQNNGV. The CDR3 contains 14 residues. The trim removed 3 bases at V and 6 bases at J, leaving 8 bases unmatched. The CDR3 region is CASSFGTEVSEQYF. CDR3 nucleotides: TGTGCCAGCAGCTTCGGGACAGAGGTCTCCGAGCAGTACTTC.

The chain combines TRBV3-1 (or the pseudogene TRBV3-2) with TRBJ1-2, with D hard to call. The germline V gene has CDR1 LGHDT and CDR2 YNNKEL (reference sequence). V lost 0 bases and J 8 bases, leaving 13 bases between the germline ends. The CDR3 length is 14 residues. CDR3 in amino acids: CASSQEARYGGYTF. The CDR3 DNA sequence: TGTGCCAGCAGCCAAGAGGCCAGGTATGGCGGCTACACCTTC.

DNA of the CDR3: TGTGCCAGCAGCCAAGATGAGAGGCACAGGGTTAAAACTGAAGCTTTCTTT. Protein product: CASSQDERHRVKTEAFF. The genes are TRBV14 and TRBJ1-1; the D gene is possibly TRBD1 (6 bases). CDR1 is SGHDN, CDR2 FVKESK, per germline. The CDR3 has 17 residues. V lost 0 bases and J 5 bases, leaving 19 bases between the germline ends.

The chain carries TRBV28 and TRBJ2-7; TRBD1 aligns across 10 bases. Looked up from germline, CDR1 is MDHEN and CDR2 is SYDVKM. The J segment lost 5 bases and the V segment lost 9 bases, leaving 4 bases of the junction unmatched. This CDR3 has 12 residues. The CDR3 sequence: CASRTGGDEQYF. CDR3 bases: TGTGCCAGTCGGACAGGGGGAGACGAGCAGTACTTC.

This chain uses TRBV2 with TRBJ2-7; 8 bases are shared with TRBD1. CDR3 length: 14 amino acids. Trimming at V came to 8 bases and at J to 0 bases, leaving 6 bases not matched to a gene. CDR1 SNHLY and CDR2 FYNNEI come from the germline V gene. This chain's CDR3 is CASHQGASSYEQYF. The CDR3 DNA sequence: TGTGCCAGCCACCAGGGGGCCAGCTCCTACGAGCAGTACTTC.

In this sample, this clone turned up once. The rearrangement uses TRBV2 and TRBJ1-6; D unresolved. Trimming stripped 3 bases from V and 4 bases from J, with 13 bases between. The CDR3 covers 16 residues. CDR1 and CDR2 (germline): SNHLY, FYNNEI. The CDR3 DNA reads as TGTGCCAGCAGTGATGCGCCGCCGGGTTATAATTCACCCCTCCACTTT. Its protein is CASSDAPPGYNSPLHF. Supplemented by reference TRBV2 and TRBJ1-6, the full variable domain reads EPEVTQTPSHQVTQMGQEVILRCVPISNHLYFYWYRQILGQKVEFLVSFYNNEISEKSEIFDDQFSVERPDGSNFTLKIRSTKLEDSAMYFCASSDAPPGYNSPLHFGNGTRLTVT.

This clone was counted a single time. The V call is TRBV7-6, the J call TRBJ1-5; D is perhaps TRBD1 (5 bases). Trimming took 4 bases from V and 7 from J, leaving 17 bases between them. The length of the CDR3 is 15 residues. Germline V gives CDR1 SGHVS, CDR2 FNYEAQ. CDR3 protein: CASSSRGGANQPQHF. CDR3 nucleotides: TGTGCCAGCAGCTCGCGAGGAGGGGCTAACCAGCCCCAGCATTTT.